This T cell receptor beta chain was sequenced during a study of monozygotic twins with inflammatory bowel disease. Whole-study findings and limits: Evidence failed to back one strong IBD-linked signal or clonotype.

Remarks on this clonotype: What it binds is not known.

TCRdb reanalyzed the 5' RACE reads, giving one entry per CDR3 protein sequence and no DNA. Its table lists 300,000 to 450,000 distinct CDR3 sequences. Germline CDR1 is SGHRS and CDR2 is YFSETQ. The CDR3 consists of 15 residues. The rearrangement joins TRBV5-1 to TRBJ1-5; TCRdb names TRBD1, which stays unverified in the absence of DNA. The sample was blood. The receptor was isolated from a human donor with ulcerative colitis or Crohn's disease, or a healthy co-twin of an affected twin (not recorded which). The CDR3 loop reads CASRSGQGALQPQHF.